These T cell receptor beta chains were read from a single sample in a study of blood T cell repertoires in COVID-19. Only in-frame clones appear in the TCRdb table, and some are missing; sequencing was by immunoSEQ multiplex PCR. The data contain hundreds of thousands of clones, over 80% of them seen just once; the ten biggest clones take up 1.5% to 2%. Sequenced input: PBMCs or T cells enriched from blood (not recorded which). The receptors were sampled from a woman younger than 30 who had recovered from COVID-19. CDR3s include the opening cysteine and the closing phenylalanine or tryptophan. D genes are given only for firm matches. Size tells how often a clone was seen (once, few, many) or the class of an expanded clone, and some rows leave it out.

clone_size d_call j_call v_call cdr3_nt cdr3_aa
NA TRBD1 TRBJ1-3 TRBV9 TGTGCCAGCAGCGTCTTACAGGGGTCCTCTGGAAACACCATATATTTT CASSVLQGSSGNTIYF
NA NA TRBJ1-2 TRBV11-2 TGTGCCAGCAGAAGTAGTAGGGAGTTAGCTAACTATGGCTACACCTTC CASRSSRELANYGYTF
NA NA TRBJ2-4 TRBV15 TGTGCCACCAGCAGAGCCCAGGGTATAGCCAAAAACATTCAGTACTTC CATSRAQGIAKNIQYF
once NA TRBJ1-1 TRBV7-9 TGTGCCAGCAGCCACTACAAGAACACTGAAGCTTTCTTT CASSHYKNTEAFF
NA TRBD1 TRBJ1-2 TRBV18 TGTGCCAGCTCACCAACAGGGGGAGGGTATGGCTACACCTTC CASSPTGGGYGYTF
once NA TRBJ1-5 TRBV15 TGTGCCACCAGCAGAGAGCGGGCAGGGGATCAGCCCCAGCATTTT CATSRERAGDQPQHF
NA TRBD1 TRBJ2-2 TRBV5-5 TGTGCCAGCAGCTGGTTGTTCGGACAGGGAACCGGGGAGCTGTTTTTT CASSWLFGQGTGELFF
once TRBD1 TRBJ1-1 TRBV19 TGTGCCAGTAGGACCCAGGGGGAGAGGGACACTGAAGCTTTCTTT CASRTQGERDTEAFF
once NA TRBJ2-7 TRBV18 TGTGCCAGCTCACCACCCTCCGGTACCTACGAGCAGTACTTC CASSPPSGTYEQYF
once NA TRBJ1-2 TRBV4-1 TGCGCCAGCAGCCAAGTCTTGACAGACGGCTATGGCTACACCTTC CASSQVLTDGYGYTF
NA TRBD1 TRBJ1-2 TRBV7-6 TGTGCCAGCAGCCCGGACAGGGAGAGAGCTAACTATGGCTACACCTTC CASSPDRERANYGYTF
few TRBD2 TRBJ2-2 TRBV7-9 TGTGCCAGCAGCCCAGACCTCAGCGGGGCCGGTGAGCTGTTTTTT CASSPDLSGAGELFF
NA NA TRBJ2-1 TRBV28 TGTGCCAGCAGTTTAATCGGGCAGGGGTCCTACAATGAGCAGTTCTTC CASSLIGQGSYNEQFF
NA NA TRBJ2-5 TRBV11-2 TGTGCCAGCAGCTTAGTGCCTAGCGCGACCCAGTACTTC CASSLVPSATQYF
NA TRBD1 TRBJ2-2 TRBV5-4 TGTGCCAGCACCGAATTGGACAGGGGGTTTCCCGGGGAGCTGTTTTTT CASTELDRGFPGELFF
NA TRBD1 TRBJ2-5 TRBV6-5 TGTGCCAGCAGTTACGTCGGGACAGGGGGCTCGGAGACCCAGTACTTC CASSYVGTGGSETQYF
NA TRBD1 TRBJ1-3 TRBV18 TGTGCCAGCTCGCAACAGGGGGCGAATGGAAACACCATATATTTT CASSQQGANGNTIYF
NA TRBD2 TRBJ2-5 TRBV7-2 TGTGCCAGCAGTTACGGGAGGGAGACCCAGTACTTC CASSYGRETQYF
NA NA TRBJ1-2 TRBV7-9 TGTGCCAGCAGCCGCCAGACAGAAATCTATGGCTACACCTTC CASSRQTEIYGYTF
NA NA TRBJ1-1 TRBV2 TGTGCCAGCAGTGAAGAGTCGGGGAACACTGAAGCTTTCTTT CASSEESGNTEAFF
NA NA TRBJ1-3 TRBV2 TGTGCCAGCAGTGATGGCAACTCTGGAAACACCATATATTTT CASSDGNSGNTIYF
NA NA TRBJ2-1 TRBV5-6 TGTGCCAGCAGCTTGCCCTCCAATGAGCAGTTCTTC CASSLPSNEQFF
NA NA TRBJ2-5 TRBV11-3 TGTGCCAGCAGCTTAGACAGGGAGACCCAGTACTTC CASSLDRETQYF
few NA TRBJ1-3 TRBV11-3 TGTGCCAGCAGCTTATTTACGAGATCCCCTGGAAACACCATATATTTT CASSLFTRSPGNTIYF
few NA TRBJ2-5 TRBV28 TGTGCCAGCAGTTTAACCCCCACAGGCGAAGAGACCCAGTACTTC CASSLTPTGEETQYF
once NA TRBJ1-1 TRBV10-3 TGTGCCATCAGTGCGGGTGGAGGGAACACTGAAGCTTTCTTT CAISAGGGNTEAFF
few NA TRBJ2-2 TRBV7-9 TGTGCCAGCAGCTTAAGTGGGGGCCCCTGGAGCGGGGAGCTGTTTTTT CASSLSGGPWSGELFF
NA NA TRBJ1-3 TRBV7-3 TGTGCCAGCAGCTTGAGGAGGGGAAACACCATATATTTT CASSLRRGNTIYF
once TRBD1 TRBJ1-5 TRBV6-1 TGTGCCAGCAGTGAATGGGTAACAGGGGGAGGCAATCAGCCCCAGCATTTT CASSEWVTGGGNQPQHF
NA TRBD2 TRBJ2-7 TRBV27 TGTGCCAGCAGTTCTAGCGGTAGCTCCTACGAGCAGTACTTC CASSSSGSSYEQYF
NA NA TRBJ2-1 TRBV5-6 TGTGCCAGCAGCTTGGTGCGGGGGCGAGCGGCTGAGCAGTTCTTC CASSLVRGRAAEQFF
NA NA TRBJ1-1 TRBV11-2 TGTGCCAGCAGCTTATGGGGGGAGCTGAACACTGAAGCTTTCTTT CASSLWGELNTEAFF
NA NA TRBJ1-5 TRBV6-2/TRBV6-3 TGTGCCAGCAGCCAACAGGGCTCAGGCTATCAGCCCCAGCATTTT CASSQQGSGYQPQHF
few TRBD1 TRBJ1-6 TRBV7-9 TGTGCCAGCAGCTTAGGACAGGGGACTTCACCCCTCCACTTT CASSLGQGTSPLHF
NA NA TRBJ1-5 TRBV5-5 TGTGCCAGCAGCCCCCGCCCAGGGGAGGGTCAGCCCCAGCATTTT CASSPRPGEGQPQHF
NA NA TRBJ2-2 TRBV29-1 TGCAGCGTTGAAGATCAGGAAGAAAACACCGGGGAGCTGTTTTTT CSVEDQEENTGELFF
NA TRBD2 TRBJ2-5 TRBV7-6 TGTGCCAGCAGCCGGCCTCTAGCGGGGGGGCGTCGGACGGAGACCCAGTACTTC CASSRPLAGGRRTETQYF
NA TRBD2 TRBJ2-2 TRBV4-1 TGCGCCAGCAGCCACCGAAGGACGAAGACTAGCGGGATAGGAATCGGGGAGCTGTTTTTT CASSHRRTKTSGIGIGELFF
NA NA TRBJ2-2 TRBV4-3 TGCGCCAGCAGCCAAGACAGGGTTAGGGGCACCGGGGAGCTGTTTTTT CASSQDRVRGTGELFF
NA NA TRBJ2-7 TRBV6-4 TGTGCCAGCAATCCCCATCCTGGCGGGTGTTCCTACGAGCAGTACTTC CASNPHPGGCSYEQYF
once TRBD2 TRBJ2-3 TRBV7-8 TGTGCCAGCAGCCCAGACGGGAGGGCGCAAGATACGCAGTATTTT CASSPDGRAQDTQYF
NA NA TRBJ1-2 TRBV11-3 TGTGCCAGCAGCCCTTCGCCGGTTGCGCAAAATGGCTACACCTTC CASSPSPVAQNGYTF